These 28 T cell receptor beta chains share one sample of origin, sequenced in a study of blood T cell repertoires in COVID-19. Sequencing was performed with immunoSEQ multiplex PCR; in TCRdb, only in-frame clones are kept and a portion is missing. The profile covers about 160,000 clones, with roughly 80% appearing a single time and about 5% taken by the ten largest. The sequencing sample was made of PBMCs or T cells enriched from blood (not recorded which). These receptors were taken from a woman in her forties with acute COVID-19.

This clone was counted a single time. The V call is TRBV18, the J call TRBJ1-1; maybe TRBD1 (6 bases). Germline values: CDR1 KGHSH, CDR2 LQKENI. Trimming shortened V by 9 bases and J by 1 base, and 12 bases separated the two germline ends. The CDR3 runs 13 residues. The CDR3 coding sequence is TGTGCCAGTGGCAGGGGCGGGAACACTGAAGCTTTCTTT. Protein sequence: CASGRGGNTEAFF.

The chain couples TRBV4-1 to TRBJ2-1, with 11 nucleotides matching TRBD2. The junction had 12 bases not matched to a gene; V was cut back by 1 base and J by 7 bases. Germline V gene lookup returns CDR1 MGHRA and CDR2 YSYEKL. The CDR3 consists of 18 residues. CDR3 nucleotide sequence: TGCGCCAGCAGCCAAGCGAGACTAGCGGGACTCTCTCGGAATGAGCAGTTCTTC. Its protein product is CASSQARLAGLSRNEQFF.

The chain has TRBV11-2 and TRBJ2-5, with TRBD2 identical over 7 bases. The trim removed 4 bases at V and 5 bases at J, leaving 10 bases unmatched. The CDR3 extends over 15 amino acids. Germline V gives CDR1 SGHAT, CDR2 FQNNGV. The CDR3 protein is CASSSLFGLGETQYF. CDR3 DNA sequence: TGTGCCAGCAGCTCATTATTTGGACTAGGCGAGACCCAGTACTTC.

A word on this clone: The germline gene is not matched at one end of the junction; a read error may be the cause. The gene calls are TRBV2 and TRBJ1-3, with 7 bases lining up with TRBD1. Germline values: CDR1 SNHLY, CDR2 FYNNEI. The CDR3 is 15 residues long. CDR3 region: CASSEDRVGGNTIYF. In nucleotides, the CDR3 is TGTGCCAGCAGCGAAGACAGGGTCGGAGGAAACACCATATATTTT. The full variable domain, its missing parts supplied by reference TRBV2 and TRBJ1-3, is EPEVTQTPSHQVTQMGQEVILRCVPISNHLYFYWYRQILGQKVEFLVSFYNNEISEKSEIFDDQFSVERPDGSNFTLKIRSTKLEDSAMYFCASSEDRVGGNTIYFGEGSWLTVV.

The chain combines TRBV6-6 with TRBJ2-3; D perhaps matches TRBD1 (6 bases). The CDR3 loop spans 15 amino acids. Trimming removed 6 bases from V and 2 bases from J, with 15 bases in between. Germline V gene lookup returns CDR1 MNHNY and CDR2 SVGAGI (reference sequence). Here the CDR3 reads CASRSQGPFTDTQYF. The CDR3 nucleotides are TGTGCCAGCAGGTCGCAGGGGCCGTTCACAGATACGCAGTATTTT.

The chain employs TRBV5-1 and TRBJ2-7; 8 nucleotides match TRBD1. The V gene end was trimmed by 4 bases and the J gene end by 3 bases; junction bases not matched to a gene: 9. In germline, CDR1 is SGHRS, CDR2 YFSETQ. CDR3 length: 15 residues. The CDR3 coding sequence is TGCGCCAGCAGCCCGTCGGGACAGGTCCACTACGAGCAGTACTTC. Amino acid sequence: CASSPSGQVHYEQYF.

The chain links TRBV28 to TRBJ2-3, with 12 bases lining up with TRBD2. V dropped 5 bases and J dropped 4; count of bases not matched to a gene: 7. Per germline, CDR1 MDHEN and CDR2 SYDVKM. The CDR3 is made up of 16 amino acids. The CDR3 is CASSETSGRIADTQYF. Written as DNA, the CDR3 is TGTGCCAGCAGTGAGACTAGCGGGAGAATCGCAGATACGCAGTATTTT.

This chain connects TRBV10-3 to TRBJ2-3; D uncertain. The germline gives CDR1 ENHRY, CDR2 SYGVKD. This CDR3 is built from 11 residues. Trimming pared 4 bases from V and 6 bases from J, leaving 5 bases between. The CDR3 DNA is TGTGCCATCAGTGGAGAGGATACGCAGTATTTT. It specifies CAISGEDTQYF.

The chain recombines TRBV6-5 with TRBJ2-1; 10 nucleotides match TRBD2. The CDR3 is made up of 15 amino acids. Germline values: CDR1 MNHEY, CDR2 SVGAGI. V was clipped by 6 bases and J by 0 bases; unmatched bases: 2. CDR3 in amino acids: CASRPSGSSYNEQFF. The CDR3 nucleotides read TGTGCCAGCAGGCCTAGCGGGAGCTCCTACAATGAGCAGTTCTTC.

V gene TRBV7-2 combines with J gene TRBJ2-5, with TRBD1 identical over 10 bases. Germline loops: CDR1 SGHTA, CDR2 FQGNSA. V lost 7 bases to trimming and J lost 4 bases; unmatched junction nucleotides: 9. CDR3 length: 15 residues. This chain's CDR3 is CASILRQGARETQYF. DNA of the CDR3: TGTGCCAGCATTCTGAGACAGGGGGCCCGAGAGACCCAGTACTTC.

Many counts were recorded for this clone. This chain uses TRBV3-1 (or the pseudogene TRBV3-2) with TRBJ2-2; 10 bases agree with TRBD2. After removal of 2 bases from V and 6 bases from J, the junction contained 3 bases not matched to a gene. CDR1 and CDR2 from the germline V gene are LGHDT and YNNKEL (reference sequence). The CDR3 spans 15 residues. This CDR3 is CASSQNLAGAGELFF. In nucleotides, the CDR3 is TGTGCCAGCAGCCAAAATCTAGCGGGAGCCGGGGAGCTGTTTTTT.

J is TRBJ2-3 and V is TRBV9; 10 bases line up with TRBD2. V lost 3 bases and J lost 4; bases outside the gene matches: 8. Germline-derived CDR1 and CDR2 are SGDLS and YYNGEE. This CDR3 comprises 16 residues. CDR3 residues: CASSAGSSGSADTQYF. The CDR3 DNA follows: TGTGCCAGCAGCGCGGGATCTAGCGGGAGTGCAGATACGCAGTATTTT.

With regard to this clone: Other nucleotide sequences from this sample produce the same CDR3. The chain joins TRBV5-1 to TRBJ2-2; D is uncertain. Germline lookup yields CDR1 SGHRS and CDR2 YFSETQ. V gave up 4 bases and J gave up 2 bases, with 3 bases separating them. The CDR3 is 12 amino acids. The CDR3 here is CASSTNTGELFF. The CDR3 nucleotides read TGCGCCAGCAGCACTAACACCGGGGAGCTGTTTTTT.

This clone has just one count. CDR3 region: CASSQDLGVAGGLEFF. CDR3 DNA sequence: TGTGCCAGCAGCCAAGATCTTGGGGTAGCGGGAGGGCTGGAGTTCTTC. This sequence joins TRBV14 and TRBJ2-1, with TRBD2 matching over 11 bases. Germline lookup yields CDR1 SGHDN and CDR2 FVKESK. The CDR3 is 16 amino acids. The junction had 12 bases not matched to a gene; V was cut back by 0 bases and J by 14 bases.

J is TRBJ1-6 and V is TRBV5-1; D is ambiguous. The CDR3 totals 16 residues. Germline V gene sequence: CDR1 SGHRS, CDR2 YFSETQ. The ends were cut back, 2 bases at V and 7 bases at J, with 16 bases in the middle. The CDR3 DNA reads as TGCGCCAGCAGCTTAGAGGGAACGGCCCGCAATTCACCCCTCCACTTT. Amino acid sequence: CASSLEGTARNSPLHF.

V gene TRBV28 combines with J gene TRBJ2-3, with TRBD2 matching over 7 bases. V gave up 5 bases and J gave up 2 bases; unmatched junction bases: 10. Germline lookup yields CDR1 MDHEN and CDR2 SYDVKM. This CDR3 is built from 16 residues. The CDR3 nucleotides read TGTGCCAGCAGTCTTACCGGAGCGGGGATCACAGATACGCAGTATTTT. Its translation: CASSLTGAGITDTQYF.

The chain has TRBV4-2 and TRBJ2-1; TRBD2 matches at 7 bases. The CDR3 runs 15 residues. With 2 bases clipped from V and 4 bases from J, the junction kept 5 bases outside the gene matches. Germline CDR1 is LGHNA and CDR2 is YNFKEQ. The CDR3 region is CASSQMGGAYNEQFF. For the CDR3, the DNA is TGTGCCAGCAGCCAAATGGGAGGGGCATACAATGAGCAGTTCTTC.

V is TRBV18 and J is TRBJ1-2, with a weak D call TRBD1 (6 bases). Deletions cut 0 bases from V and 4 bases from J, with 12 bases between. Germline V lookup: CDR1 KGHSH, CDR2 LQKENI. The length of the CDR3 is 15 residues. This chain's CDR3 is CASSPPSGQIYGYTF. The CDR3 DNA reads as TGTGCCAGCTCACCACCGTCCGGACAGATCTATGGCTACACCTTC.

The chain uses TRBV2 and TRBJ1-1; 10 bases match TRBD1. The CDR3 is made up of 15 amino acids. CDR1 SNHLY and CDR2 FYNNEI come from the germline V gene. J lost 1 base, V lost 9 bases, and 8 bases had no gene match. The chain's CDR3 is CARMKTGGQNTEAFF. The CDR3 DNA is TGTGCCAGGATGAAGACAGGGGGCCAGAACACTGAAGCTTTCTTT.

The chain is built from TRBV18 and TRBJ2-3; 7 bases agree with TRBD1. The CDR3 sequence is 14 residues long. The V gene's germline CDR1 is KGHSH and CDR2 LQKENI. With V trimmed by 6 bases and J by 5 bases, 8 bases remained unmatched. The CDR3 region is CASSTGWTGDTQYF. The CDR3 DNA reads TGTGCCAGCTCGACAGGGTGGACAGGAGATACGCAGTATTTT.

The chain links TRBV5-6 to TRBJ1-4, with TRBD1 as a possible D gene (5 bases). The germline V and J ends were trimmed by 7 bases and 6 bases, with 16 bases remaining between them. Germline CDR1 is SGHDT and CDR2 is YYEEEE. CDR3 length: 14 residues. For the CDR3, the DNA is TGTGCCAGCTGGCGCAGGGCAGAGGATGAAAAACTGTTTTTT. Protein product: CASWRRAEDEKLFF.

This chain uses TRBV30 with TRBJ1-2; 12 bases line up with TRBD1. V was pared by 3 bases and J by 4 bases, with 6 bases of the junction left unmatched. The CDR3 contains 15 residues. Germline CDR1 and CDR2: GTSNPN and SVGIG (reference sequence). The CDR3 region is CAWSGGTGGFYGYTF. In DNA, the CDR3 is TGTGCCTGGAGCGGAGGGACAGGGGGCTTCTATGGCTACACCTTC.

J is TRBJ2-3 and V is TRBV6-1; TRBD2 is a possible D gene (5 bases). V was shortened by 1 base and J by 0 bases, with 8 bases between the two germline ends. Germline-derived CDR1 and CDR2 are MNHNS and SASEGT. CDR3 size: 15 residues. CDR3 region: CASSEVSGSTDTQYF. CDR3 bases: TGTGCCAGCAGTGAAGTATCGGGAAGCACAGATACGCAGTATTTT.

The genes are TRBV4-1 and TRBJ2-5; 7 bases match TRBD1. The CDR3 contains 15 residues. Losses at the gene ends were 3 bases for V and 5 bases for J; bases not matched to a gene: 9. The germline CDR1 and CDR2 sequences are MGHRA and YSYEKL. The CDR3 loop reads CASSQPELQGETQYF. The CDR3 bases are TGCGCCAGCAGCCAGCCAGAACTACAGGGGGAGACCCAGTACTTC.

The chain links TRBV7-2 to TRBJ2-2, with TRBD2 matching 9 bases. Germline assignment: CDR1 SGHTA and CDR2 FQGNSA. The CDR3 contains 16 residues. The trim removed 2 bases at V and 4 bases at J, leaving 5 bases unmatched. This CDR3 reads CASSLLPSGATGELFF. The CDR3 DNA follows: TGTGCCAGCAGCTTATTGCCTAGCGGGGCCACCGGGGAGCTGTTTTTT.

This clone was counted only a few times. The J gene is TRBJ1-1, the V gene TRBV19; the match to TRBD1 covers 9 bases. The CDR3 has 15 residues. V was pared by 5 bases and J by 5 bases, with 9 bases of the junction left unmatched. Germline V lookup: CDR1 LNHDA, CDR2 SQIVND (reference sequence). The CDR3 protein is CASSPEQGARTEAFF. The CDR3 coding sequence is TGTGCCAGTAGTCCAGAACAGGGGGCGCGAACTGAAGCTTTCTTT.

Here the CDR3 reads CASSEDGGGRSEAFF. CDR3 sequence (DNA): TGTGCCAGCAGTGAAGACGGGGGAGGAAGGTCTGAAGCTTTCTTT. The chain is built from TRBV2 and TRBJ1-1; D is perhaps TRBD1 (5 bases). Per germline, CDR1 SNHLY and CDR2 FYNNEI. V was cut by 1 base and J by 6 bases, with 15 bases left in between. CDR3 size: 15 residues.

As for this clone: Other DNA sequences of this sample code for an identical CDR3. V and J are TRBV30 and TRBJ1-2; weak D call: TRBD1 (5 bases). Between the trimmed V and J ends, which lost 2 bases and 5 bases, there was a span of 9 bases. The CDR3 is made up of 12 amino acids. Germline CDR1 GTSNPN, CDR2 SVGIG (reference sequence). The CDR3 bases are TGTGCCTGGAGTTCGGGGGAATATGGCTACACCTTC. This sequence encodes CAWSSGEYGYTF.